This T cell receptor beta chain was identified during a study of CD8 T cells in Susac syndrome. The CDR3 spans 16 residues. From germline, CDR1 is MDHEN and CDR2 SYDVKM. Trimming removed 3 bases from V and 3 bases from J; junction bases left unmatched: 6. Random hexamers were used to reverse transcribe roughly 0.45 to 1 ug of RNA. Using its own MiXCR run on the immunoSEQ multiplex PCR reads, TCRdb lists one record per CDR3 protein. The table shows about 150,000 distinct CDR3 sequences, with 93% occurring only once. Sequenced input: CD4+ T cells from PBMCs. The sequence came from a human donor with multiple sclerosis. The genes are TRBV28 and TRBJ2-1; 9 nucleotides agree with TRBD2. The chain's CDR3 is CASSFSGRGGYNEQFF. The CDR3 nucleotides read TGTGCCAGCAGTTTTAGCGGGAGAGGAGGCTACAATGAGCAGTTCTTC.